The 27 T cell receptor beta chains reported below all come from one sample, sequenced in a study of patients and donors after allogeneic stem cell transplantation. Via MiXCR, TCRdb re-called the RT-PCR reads, giving one row per CDR3 protein. The sample yields 920,000 or so distinct CDR3 sequences, over 15% seen once. The sample consisted of blood, either unsorted or a sorted T cell fraction (not recorded which). The source of these receptors is a human donor who was either an allogeneic HSCT recipient or a stem cell or donor lymphocyte infusion donor (not recorded which). It is not recorded whose cells these are; they may come from a transplant donor.

This clonotype was counted a few times. This chain connects TRBV20-1 to TRBJ2-3; D perhaps matches TRBD2 (6 bases). CDR1 is DFQATT and CDR2 is SNEGSKA in the germline V gene (reference sequence). Trimming removed 5 bases at V and 0 bases at J, with 18 bases between. This CDR3 is built from 16 residues. This chain's CDR3 is CSAALGLAISTDTQYF. The CDR3 bases are TGCAGTGCTGCCCTTGGGCTAGCGATTAGCACAGATACGCAGTATTTT.

This clonotype appeared a few times. V usage is TRBV12-3 or TRBV12-4 and J usage is TRBJ1-2; 7 bases are a match to TRBD1. V gave up 4 bases and J gave up 6 bases; unmatched junction bases: 5. The CDR3 consists of 13 residues. The CDR3 nucleotides are TGTGCCAGCAGTTCCGGACAGGTGAATGGCTACACCTTC. Its protein is CASSSGQVNGYTF.

This sequence joins TRBV6-1 and TRBJ2-7, with 13 bases that match TRBD2. CDR3 length: 15 amino acids. The V gene end was trimmed by 5 bases and the J gene end by 3 bases; junction bases not matched to a gene: 4. Germline V gene sequence: CDR1 MNHNS, CDR2 SASEGT. The DNA of the CDR3 is TGTGCCAGCAGTAGGGGACTAGCGGGATTCTACGAGCAGTACTTC. The encoded protein is CASSRGLAGFYEQYF.

This clonotype was seen a few times. The chain recombines TRBV4-1 with TRBJ2-1, with no clear D. The CDR3 runs 18 residues. V was clipped by 4 bases and J by 0 bases, with 19 bases between them. From germline, CDR1 is MGHRA and CDR2 YSYEKL. The CDR3 DNA reads as TGCGCCAGCAGCCCCCGCCATCTCCAGGTAGGCTCCTACAATGAGCAGTTCTTC. Its protein is CASSPRHLQVGSYNEQFF.

The CDR3 DNA follows: TGTGCCACCAGTGATCCCGGACGCGGCTACACCTTC. Translating gives CATSDPGRGYTF. This rearrangement joins TRBV24-1 to TRBJ1-2, with D uncertain. Looked up from germline, CDR1 is KGHDR and CDR2 is SFDVKD. Trimming cost V 3 bases and J 8 bases, with 9 bases left between them. The CDR3 spans 12 residues.

V gene TRBV7-8 combines with J gene TRBJ2-7, with unresolved D. Trimming pared 8 bases from V and 0 bases from J, leaving 14 bases between. The CDR3 loop spans 14 amino acids. Germline CDR1 and CDR2: SGHVS and FQNEAQ. In nucleotides, the CDR3 is TGTGCCAGCCGTCGGACGCGGAACTCCTACGAGCAGTACTTC. Amino acid sequence: CASRRTRNSYEQYF. Based on the CDR3 plus reference TRBV7-8 and TRBJ2-7, the full variable domain is GAGVSQSPRYKVAKRGQDVALRCDPISGHVSLFWYQQALGQGPEFLTYFQNEAQLDKSGLPSDRFFAERPEGSVSTLKIQRTQQEDSAVYLCASRRTRNSYEQYFGPGTRLTVT.

Here the CDR3 reads CASSRGQGVFYGYTF. CDR3 bases: TGCGCCAGCAGCCGGGGACAGGGGGTGTTCTATGGCTACACCTTC. The chain uses TRBV4-3 and TRBJ1-2; the match to TRBD1 covers 11 bases. The CDR3 is 15 amino acids. From germline, CDR1 is LGHNA and CDR2 YSLEER. V was clipped by 4 bases and J by 4 bases; unmatched bases: 5.

The chain employs TRBV4-1 and TRBJ2-1; 11 nucleotides align to TRBD2. V lost 2 bases, J lost 6 bases, and 3 bases stayed unmatched. CDR1 MGHRA and CDR2 YSYEKL come from the germline V gene. This CDR3 spans 15 amino acids. The CDR3 protein is CASSQLAGGFNEQFF. CDR3 coding DNA: TGCGCCAGCAGCCAACTAGCGGGAGGTTTCAATGAGCAGTTCTTC.

The rearrangement uses TRBV15 and TRBJ1-2; 7 nucleotides line up with TRBD1. With 0 bases clipped from V and 6 bases from J, the junction kept 10 bases outside the gene matches. CDR1 LNHNV and CDR2 YYDKDF come from the germline V gene (reference sequence). This CDR3 spans 16 amino acids. The CDR3 DNA is TGTGCCACCAGCAGAGATCGGAGCAGGGGGAGGGATGGCTACACCTTC. This encodes CATSRDRSRGRDGYTF.

This clonotype was counted between two and nine times. The rearrangement links TRBV15 to TRBJ1-1, with a tentative D call TRBD1 (5 bases). The CDR3 runs 17 residues. The V gene lost 2 bases and the J gene lost 3 bases, with 19 bases spanning the gap. The germline V gene has CDR1 LNHNV and CDR2 YYDKDF (reference sequence). The CDR3: CATSRPQLGTLHTEAFF. In DNA, the CDR3 is TGTGCCACCAGCAGACCCCAGCTCGGGACTCTGCACACTGAAGCTTTCTTT.

This chain uses TRBV12-5 with TRBJ2-7; D remains unclear. The CDR3 contains 12 residues. The germline CDR1 and CDR2 sequences are LGHNT and FRNRAP. V lost 1 base and J lost 1, with 2 bases in between. CDR3 DNA: TGTGCTAGTGGTTTGGAATCCTACGAGCAGTACTTC. Encoded protein: CASGLESYEQYF.

The chain couples TRBV20-1 to TRBJ2-1; 11 nucleotides match TRBD2. CDR3 length equals 14 residues. Trimming at V came to 3 bases and at J to 6 bases, leaving 4 bases not matched to a gene. Germline V lookup: CDR1 DFQATT, CDR2 SNEGSKA (reference sequence). This chain's CDR3 is CSASPLAGANEQFF. CDR3 DNA sequence: TGCAGTGCTAGTCCACTAGCGGGAGCCAATGAGCAGTTCTTC.

DNA of the CDR3: TGTGCCAGCAGCTTAGGACAGGGGGACACAGATACGCAGTATTTT. Its translation: CASSLGQGDTDTQYF. J is TRBJ2-3 and V is TRBV7-3; TRBD1 aligns across 10 bases. V shed 2 bases, J shed 2 bases, and the junction held 1 base outside the gene matches. Germline CDR1 reads SGHTA; CDR2 reads FQGTGA. This CDR3 region has 15 residues.

This clonotype was seen a few times. V usage is TRBV15 and J usage is TRBJ2-1; TRBD1 aligns across 7 bases. With 11 bases clipped from V and 3 bases from J, the junction kept 7 bases outside the gene matches. This CDR3 region has 13 residues. The V gene's germline CDR1 is LNHNV and CDR2 YYDKDF (reference sequence). CDR3 in amino acids: CAAGRGSYNEQFF. In nucleotides, the CDR3 is TGTGCCGCTGGCAGGGGGAGCTACAATGAGCAGTTCTTC.

This clonotype was picked up many times. The V and J genes are TRBV12-3 or TRBV12-4 and TRBJ2-3, with a possible D match to TRBD2 (7 bases). Deletions cut 3 bases from V and 1 base from J, with 11 bases between. CDR3 length: 15 residues. The CDR3 region is CASSFRGGGTDTQYF. The CDR3 nucleotides read TGTGCCAGCAGTTTTAGGGGGGGCGGCACAGATACGCAGTATTTT.

This chain joins TRBV27 and TRBJ1-1; D unresolved. Germline V gene data show CDR1 as MNHEY and CDR2 as SMNVEV (reference sequence). The CDR3 totals 18 residues. With 2 bases removed from V and 0 bases from J, the gap between germline ends came to 19 bases. The CDR3 here is CASSLRAARYFMNTEAFF. The CDR3 DNA reads TGTGCCAGCAGTTTAAGGGCAGCACGTTATTTCATGAACACTGAAGCTTTCTTT.

The chain uses TRBV2 and TRBJ2-7; D remains ambiguous. Per the germline V gene, CDR1 is SNHLY and CDR2 is FYNNEI. The V end lost 2 bases, the J end lost 4 bases, and 6 bases lay between the germline ends. CDR3 length: 12 amino acids. The chain's CDR3 is CASSEPAYEQYF. The CDR3 bases are TGTGCCAGCAGTGAACCCGCATACGAGCAGTACTTC.

This clonotype has more than one count but fewer than ten. V gene TRBV29-1 combines with J gene TRBJ1-2; 12 positions match TRBD1. The CDR3 extends over 18 amino acids. Germline trimming cut 4 bases from V and 2 bases from J; bases unmatched to any gene: 14. The germline V gene encodes CDR1 SQVTM and CDR2 ANQGSEA. The CDR3 sequence is CSVAPVGTGGASNYGYTF. The CDR3 DNA reads as TGCAGCGTTGCCCCCGTCGGGACAGGGGGCGCCTCCAACTATGGCTACACCTTC. Full variable domain (missing parts from reference TRBV29-1 and TRBJ1-2): SAVISQKPSRDICQRGTSLTIQCQVDSQVTMMFWYRQQPGQSLTLIATANQGSEATYESGFVIDKFPISRPNLTFSTLTVSNMSPEDSSIYLCSVAPVGTGGASNYGYTFGSGTRLTVV.

V usage is TRBV7-2 and J usage is TRBJ1-2; D remains ambiguous. The CDR3 runs 14 residues. The germline V gene has CDR1 SGHTA and CDR2 FQGNSA. The ends were cut back, 1 base at V and 10 bases at J, with 16 bases in the middle. The CDR3, as DNA: TGTGCCAGCAGCTTAGTGTACAACTATCGCGACTACACCTTC. Translation gives CASSLVYNYRDYTF.

This clonotype was observed a handful of times. The chain has TRBV29-1 and TRBJ1-1, with D perhaps TRBD1 (5 bases). The CDR3 runs 15 residues. Germline loops: CDR1 SQVTM, CDR2 ANQGSEA. V dropped 7 bases and J dropped 0 bases, with 18 bases sitting between them. The CDR3 DNA sequence: TGCAGCGCTGCCTATCGACAGACCATGAACACTGAAGCTTTCTTT. Translated, it gives CSAAYRQTMNTEAFF.

The J gene is TRBJ1-2, the V gene TRBV24-1; 8 bases line up with TRBD1. The CDR3 extends over 16 amino acids. The germline V gene has CDR1 KGHDR and CDR2 SFDVKD. The V gene end was trimmed by 1 base and the J gene end by 5 bases; junction bases not matched to a gene: 8. The CDR3 nucleotides read TGTGCCACCAGTGATTTCTTACCAGGGGGCGAGTATGGCTACACCTTC. It specifies CATSDFLPGGEYGYTF.

The V gene is TRBV7-9, the J gene TRBJ2-1, with TRBD2 identical over 10 bases. The V gene's germline CDR1 is SEHNR and CDR2 FQNEAQ (reference sequence). The V gene end was trimmed by 2 bases and the J gene end by 4 bases; junction bases not matched to a gene: 5. The CDR3 consists of 16 residues. CDR3 sequence: CASSLRTSGLYNEQFF. In nucleotides, the CDR3 is TGTGCCAGCAGCTTACGGACTAGCGGTCTTTACAATGAGCAGTTCTTC.

This chain connects TRBV5-6 to TRBJ2-4, with 8 positions matching TRBD2. The trim removed 1 base at V and 3 bases at J, leaving 6 bases unmatched. The CDR3 consists of 16 residues. CDR1 SGHDT and CDR2 YYEEEE come from the germline V gene. The CDR3 bases are TGTGCCAGCAGCTTGCAGCGGGAGTGGGGCAAAAACATTCAGTACTTC. It yields the protein CASSLQREWGKNIQYF.

This clonotype was counted between two and nine times. CDR3 protein: CASSLLGQGLRRAGANVLTF. CDR3 bases: TGTGCCAGCAGCTTATTGGGACAGGGTTTGAGAAGGGCTGGGGCCAACGTCCTGACTTTC. This chain connects TRBV7-3 to TRBJ2-6, with TRBD1 matching over 9 bases. The V and J ends lost 2 bases and 2 bases, in that order; junction bases with no gene match: 13. This CDR3 contains 20 residues. Germline CDR1 SGHTA, CDR2 FQGTGA. The entire variable domain, with the rest obtained from reference TRBV7-3 and TRBJ2-6, is as follows: GAGVSQTPSNKVTEKGKYVELRCDPISGHTALYWYRQSLGQGPEFLIYFQGTGAADDSGLPNDRFFAVRPEGSVSTLKIQRTERGDSAVYLCASSLLGQGLRRAGANVLTFGAGSRLTVL.

The rearrangement joins TRBV9 to TRBJ2-2, with 8 bases matching TRBD1. The CDR3 loop spans 17 amino acids. From germline, CDR1 is SGDLS and CDR2 YYNGEE. V was pared by 4 bases and J by 7 bases, with 15 bases of the junction left unmatched. The CDR3 region is CASSFGTGLKHGGELFF. The CDR3 DNA reads TGTGCCAGCAGCTTCGGGACAGGACTCAAACACGGCGGGGAGCTGTTTTTT.

This clonotype showed up just a few times. The chain links TRBV2 to TRBJ1-5; D remains ambiguous. Germline values: CDR1 SNHLY, CDR2 FYNNEI. The CDR3 contains 12 residues. With 8 bases removed from V and 7 bases from J, the gap between germline ends came to 12 bases. CDR3 loop: CASGRVGQPQHF. The DNA for the CDR3 is TGTGCCAGCGGGAGGGTTGGGCAGCCCCAGCATTTT.

V gene TRBV15 combines with J gene TRBJ1-2, with TRBD1 as a possible D gene (5 bases). With 3 bases removed from V and 4 bases from J, the gap between germline ends came to 12 bases. Germline CDR1 reads LNHNV; CDR2 reads YYDKDF (reference sequence). This CDR3 contains 14 residues. The DNA for the CDR3 is TGTGCCACCAGCAGCGGGGGACTCCCCTATGGCTACACCTTC. As protein: CATSSGGLPYGYTF. Full variable domain (rest looked up from reference TRBV15 and TRBJ1-2): DAMVIQNPRYQVTQFGKPVTLSCSQTLNHNVMYWYQQKSSQAPKLLFHYYDKDFNNEADTPDNFQSRRPNTSFCFLDIRSPGLGDTAMYLCATSSGGLPYGYTFGSGTRLTVV.